This TCR beta chain was found in a study of beta chain features in type 1 diabetes. Trimming shortened V by 2 bases and J by 5 bases, and 14 bases separated the two germline ends. This CDR3 is 15 amino acids long. CDR1 and CDR2 (germline): KGHSH, LQKENI. The investigators reverse transcribed all of the isolated RNA, so they sequenced expressed TCRB transcripts. Sequenced by immunoSEQ multiplex PCR; TCRdb stores in-frame clones only, minus some. The sample holds roughly 240,000 clones, 68% seen once. The sequencing input was naive CD4+ T cells from blood. The origin of this receptor is a man younger than 45 in good health. This chain uses TRBV18 with TRBJ2-3; tentative D call: TRBD2 (6 bases). The CDR3 DNA sequence: TGTGCCAGCTCACCAAGCGTAGCGGCTCTAGATACGCAGTATTTT. It is translated as CASSPSVAALDTQYF. Supplemented by reference TRBV18 and TRBJ2-3, the full variable domain reads NAGVMQNPRHLVRRRGQEARLRCSPMKGHSHVYWYRQLPEEGLKFMVYLQKENIIDESGMPKERFSAEFPKEGPSILRIQQVVRGDSAAYFCASSPSVAALDTQYFGPGTRLTVL.